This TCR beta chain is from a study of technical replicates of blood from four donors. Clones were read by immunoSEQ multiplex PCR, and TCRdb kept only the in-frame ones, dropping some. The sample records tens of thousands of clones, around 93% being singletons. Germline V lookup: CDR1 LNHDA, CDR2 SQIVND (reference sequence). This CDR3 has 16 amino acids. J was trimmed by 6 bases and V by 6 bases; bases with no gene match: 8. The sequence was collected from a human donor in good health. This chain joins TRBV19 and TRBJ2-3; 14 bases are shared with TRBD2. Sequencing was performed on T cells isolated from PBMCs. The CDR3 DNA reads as TGTGCCAGTAGCCCCGGGACTAGCGGGAGAGCTGATACGCAGTATTTT. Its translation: CASSPGTSGRADTQYF.